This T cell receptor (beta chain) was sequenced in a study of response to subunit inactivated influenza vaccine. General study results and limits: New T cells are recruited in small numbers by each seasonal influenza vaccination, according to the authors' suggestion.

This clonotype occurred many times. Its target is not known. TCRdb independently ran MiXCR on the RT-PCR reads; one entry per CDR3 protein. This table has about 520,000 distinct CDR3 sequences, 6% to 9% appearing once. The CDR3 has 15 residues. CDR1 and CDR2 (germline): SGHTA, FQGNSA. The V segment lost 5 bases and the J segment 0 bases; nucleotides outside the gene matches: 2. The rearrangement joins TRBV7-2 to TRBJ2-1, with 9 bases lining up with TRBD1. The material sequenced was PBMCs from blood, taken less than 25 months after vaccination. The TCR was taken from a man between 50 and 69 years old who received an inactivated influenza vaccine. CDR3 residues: CASSTDRGSYNEQFF. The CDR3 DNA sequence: TGTGCCAGCAGCACGGACAGGGGCTCCTACAATGAGCAGTTCTTC.